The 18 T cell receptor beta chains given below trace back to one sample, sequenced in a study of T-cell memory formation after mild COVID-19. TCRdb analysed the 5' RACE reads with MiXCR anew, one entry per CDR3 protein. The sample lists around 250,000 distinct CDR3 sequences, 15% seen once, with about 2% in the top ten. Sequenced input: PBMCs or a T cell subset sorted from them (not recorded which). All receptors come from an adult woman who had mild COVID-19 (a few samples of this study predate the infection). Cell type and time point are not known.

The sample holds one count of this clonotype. The CDR3 loop is CASGVPGELFF. CDR3 bases: TGTGCCAGCGGGGTGCCCGGGGAGCTGTTTTTT. The chain joins TRBV6-6 to TRBJ2-2, with D hard to call. Trimming pared 8 bases from V and 6 bases from J, leaving 7 bases between. Germline V lookup: CDR1 MNHNY, CDR2 SVGAGI (reference sequence). The CDR3 has 11 residues.

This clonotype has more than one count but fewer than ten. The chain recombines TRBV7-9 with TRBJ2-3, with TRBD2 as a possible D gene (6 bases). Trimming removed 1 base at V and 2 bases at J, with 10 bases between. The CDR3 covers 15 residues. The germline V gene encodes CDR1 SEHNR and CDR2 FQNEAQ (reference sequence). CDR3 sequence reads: CASSLVGTLTDTQYF. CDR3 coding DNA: TGTGCCAGCAGCTTAGTGGGGACTCTCACAGATACGCAGTATTTT.

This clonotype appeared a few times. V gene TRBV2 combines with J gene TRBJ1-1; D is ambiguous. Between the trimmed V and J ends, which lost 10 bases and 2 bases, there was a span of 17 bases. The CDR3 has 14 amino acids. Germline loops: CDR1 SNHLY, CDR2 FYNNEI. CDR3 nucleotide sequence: TGTGCCACCAGACCCCTGCAAGCTAACACTGAAGCTTTCTTT. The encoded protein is CATRPLQANTEAFF.

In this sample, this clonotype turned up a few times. The CDR3 sequence is CASSRGAGNQPQHF. The CDR3 bases are TGTGCCAGCAGTCGGGGAGCGGGCAATCAGCCCCAGCATTTT. This chain links TRBV2 with TRBJ1-5; D is undetermined. The V gene's germline CDR1 is SNHLY and CDR2 FYNNEI. The CDR3 totals 14 residues. Trimming pared 5 bases from V and 2 bases from J, leaving 10 bases between.

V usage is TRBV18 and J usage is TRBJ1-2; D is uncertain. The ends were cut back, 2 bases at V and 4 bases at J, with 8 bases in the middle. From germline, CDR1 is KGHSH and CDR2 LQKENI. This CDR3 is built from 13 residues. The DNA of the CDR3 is TGTGCCAGCTCACCAGGGCAGACCTATGGCTACACCTTC. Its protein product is CASSPGQTYGYTF.

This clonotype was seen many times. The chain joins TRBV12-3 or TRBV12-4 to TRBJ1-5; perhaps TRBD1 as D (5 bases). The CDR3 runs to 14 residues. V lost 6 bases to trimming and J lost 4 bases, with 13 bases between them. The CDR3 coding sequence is TGTGCCAGCAGCTGGGACGGACCAAATCAGCCCCAGCATTTT. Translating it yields CASSWDGPNQPQHF.

The chain's CDR3 is CASTPPGRYEQYF. The CDR3, as DNA: TGTGCCAGCACCCCCCCCGGGCGCTACGAGCAGTACTTC. This chain links TRBV7-2 with TRBJ2-7; D call uncertain. Germline CDR1 reads SGHTA; CDR2 reads FQGNSA. This CDR3 spans 13 amino acids. Trimming cost V 7 bases and J 3 bases, with 13 bases left between them.

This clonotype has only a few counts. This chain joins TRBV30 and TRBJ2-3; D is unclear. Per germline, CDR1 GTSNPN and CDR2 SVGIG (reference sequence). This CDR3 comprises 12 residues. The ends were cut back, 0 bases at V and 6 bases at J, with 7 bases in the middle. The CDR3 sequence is CAWSVGFDTQYF. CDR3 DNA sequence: TGTGCCTGGAGTGTTGGGTTTGATACGCAGTATTTT.

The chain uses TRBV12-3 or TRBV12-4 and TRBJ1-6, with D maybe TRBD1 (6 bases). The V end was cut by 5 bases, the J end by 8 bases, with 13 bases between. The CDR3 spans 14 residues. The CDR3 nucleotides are TGTGCCAGCAGTGCCCGGGGGGCATATTCACCCCTCCACTTT. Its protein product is CASSARGAYSPLHF.

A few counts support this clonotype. CDR3: CASSPSRSQETQYF. Written as DNA, the CDR3 is TGTGCCAGCAGCCCATCTAGATCTCAAGAGACCCAGTACTTC. The chain joins TRBV3-1 to TRBJ2-5; unclear D gene. V lost 4 bases, J lost 2 bases, and 11 bases lay in between. This CDR3 is 14 amino acids long. CDR1 LGHDT and CDR2 YNNKEL come from the germline V gene (reference sequence).

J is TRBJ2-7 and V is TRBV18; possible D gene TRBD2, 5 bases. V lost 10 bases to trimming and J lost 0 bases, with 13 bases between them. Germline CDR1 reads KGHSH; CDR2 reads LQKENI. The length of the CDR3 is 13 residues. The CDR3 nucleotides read TGTGCCACCGGGGAGTCCCTCTCCTACGAGCAGTACTTC. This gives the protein CATGESLSYEQYF.

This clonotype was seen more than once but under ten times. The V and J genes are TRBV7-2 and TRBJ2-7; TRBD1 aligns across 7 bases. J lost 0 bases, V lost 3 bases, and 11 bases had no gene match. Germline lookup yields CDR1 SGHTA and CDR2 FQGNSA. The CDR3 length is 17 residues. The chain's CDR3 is CASSFSTGTVSSYEQYF. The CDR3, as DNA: TGTGCCAGCAGCTTCAGTACCGGGACAGTGAGCTCCTACGAGCAGTACTTC.

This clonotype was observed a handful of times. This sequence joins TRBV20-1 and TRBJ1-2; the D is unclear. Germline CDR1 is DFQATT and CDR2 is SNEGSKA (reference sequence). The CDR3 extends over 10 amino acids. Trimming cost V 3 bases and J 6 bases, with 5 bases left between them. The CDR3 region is CSASPNGYTF. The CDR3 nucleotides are TGCAGTGCTAGCCCGAATGGCTACACCTTC.

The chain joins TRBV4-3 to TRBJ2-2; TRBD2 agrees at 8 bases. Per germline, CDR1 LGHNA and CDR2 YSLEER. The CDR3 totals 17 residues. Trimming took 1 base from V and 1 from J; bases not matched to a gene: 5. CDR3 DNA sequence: TGCGCCAGCAGCCAAGCACCCGGGAGGGGGAACACCGGGGAGCTGTTTTTT. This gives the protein CASSQAPGRGNTGELFF.

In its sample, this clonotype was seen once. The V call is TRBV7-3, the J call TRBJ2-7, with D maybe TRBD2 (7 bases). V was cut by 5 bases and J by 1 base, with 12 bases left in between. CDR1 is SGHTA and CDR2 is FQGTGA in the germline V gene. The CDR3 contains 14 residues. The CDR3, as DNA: TGTGCCAGCAGCCCGGCGGGGGCTTCCTACGAGCAGTACTTC. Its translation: CASSPAGASYEQYF.

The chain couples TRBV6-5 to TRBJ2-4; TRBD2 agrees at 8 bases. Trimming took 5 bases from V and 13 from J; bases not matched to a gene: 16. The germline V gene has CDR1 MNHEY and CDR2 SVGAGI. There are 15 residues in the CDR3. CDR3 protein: CASSAPGTSVALQYF. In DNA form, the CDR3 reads TGTGCCAGCAGTGCCCCCGGGACTAGTGTAGCTCTCCAGTACTTC.

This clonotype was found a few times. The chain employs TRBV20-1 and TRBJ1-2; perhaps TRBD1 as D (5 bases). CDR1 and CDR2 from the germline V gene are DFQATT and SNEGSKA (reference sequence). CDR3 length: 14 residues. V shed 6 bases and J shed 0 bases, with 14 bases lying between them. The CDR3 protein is CSAPHRSPNYGYTF. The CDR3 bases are TGCAGTGCACCCCACAGGTCTCCTAACTATGGCTACACCTTC.

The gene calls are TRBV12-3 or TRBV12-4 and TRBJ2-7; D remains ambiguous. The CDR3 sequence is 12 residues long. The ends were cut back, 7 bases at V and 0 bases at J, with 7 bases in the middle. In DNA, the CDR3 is TGTGCCAGCACGGCAGACTCCTACGAGCAGTACTTC. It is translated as CASTADSYEQYF.